One and the same sample provided the 32 T cell receptor beta chains below, sequenced in a study of Graves' ophthalmopathy and Graves' hyperthyroidism. RNA transcripts provided the template for amplifying TCR beta CDR3 regions. Second-round multiplex PCR followed a first-round RT-PCR using HTBI primers. TCRdb reprocessed the multiplex PCR reads with MiXCR, giving one entry per CDR3 protein. The repertoire includes hundreds of thousands of distinct CDR3 sequences, more than 20% of them detected once, and roughly 3% sits in the top ten. The specimen was peripheral blood. The receptor source for this set is a woman under 30 with stable Graves' hyperthyroidism.

This clonotype was counted a single time. The junction shows a germline mismatch at one end, possibly a read error. The rearrangement joins TRBV12-3 or TRBV12-4 to TRBJ1-5, with TRBD1 matching over 11 bases. The CDR3 is 14 amino acids. CDR3 in amino acids: CASSRTGGYQPQHF. Here the CDR3 DNA reads TGTGCCAGCAGTAGGACAGGGGGCTATCAACCCCAGCATTTT.

This clonotype was counted many times. This rearrangement joins TRBV29-1 to TRBJ2-7; D might be TRBD1 (5 bases). The CDR3 is 12 amino acids. Germline CDR1 reads SQVTM; CDR2 reads ANQGSEA. Trimming removed 5 bases from V and 0 bases from J, with 8 bases in between. CDR3 protein: CSVFDSSYEQYF. Written as DNA, the CDR3 is TGCAGCGTTTTCGACAGCTCCTACGAGCAGTACTTC.

This clonotype was counted at least ten times. The chain employs TRBV2 and TRBJ2-5; no clear D. CDR1 is SNHLY, CDR2 FYNNEI, per germline. CDR3 length: 11 amino acids. V was cut by 7 bases and J by 2 bases, with 5 bases left in between. Written as DNA, the CDR3 is TGTGCCAGCAATAGGCAAGAGACCCAGTACTTC. This translates into CASNRQETQYF.

This clonotype has ten or more counts. The chain has TRBV28 and TRBJ1-2; D is unresolved. V was clipped by 3 bases and J by 1 base, with 6 bases between them. Germline CDR1 MDHEN, CDR2 SYDVKM. The CDR3 runs 13 residues. CDR3: CASSFQINYGYTF. DNA for the CDR3: TGTGCCAGCAGTTTCCAGATTAACTATGGCTACACCTTC.

The V gene is TRBV4-1, the J gene TRBJ1-1, with unresolved D. Looked up from germline, CDR1 is MGHRA and CDR2 is YSYEKL. V was clipped by 0 bases and J by 7 bases, with 12 bases between them. The CDR3 loop spans 14 amino acids. The DNA for the CDR3 is TGCGCCAGCAGCCAAGATCACGGGGTGGATGAAGCTTTCTTT. This codes for CASSQDHGVDEAFF.

In its sample, this clonotype was seen many times. DNA for the CDR3: TGTGCCAGCAGCTTAGGACAGTCTGAAGCTTTCTTT. Protein sequence: CASSLGQSEAFF. V gene TRBV11-2 combines with J gene TRBJ1-1, with D tentatively TRBD1 (5 bases). Germline V gene data show CDR1 as SGHAT and CDR2 as FQNNGV. Trimming stripped 1 base from V and 6 bases from J, with 6 bases between. The CDR3 is 12 amino acids.

This clonotype was detected ten times or more. This chain links TRBV6-1 with TRBJ2-7, with TRBD2 identical over 11 bases. This CDR3 is 16 amino acids long. V lost 8 bases to trimming and J lost 3 bases; unmatched junction nucleotides: 12. Germline-derived CDR1 and CDR2 are MNHNS and SASEGT. The CDR3 here is CASLGNLAGGDYEQYF. The CDR3 DNA follows: TGTGCCAGCTTGGGGAATCTAGCGGGAGGTGACTACGAGCAGTACTTC.

This clonotype was counted many times. V and J are TRBV6-4 and TRBJ2-3; D remains ambiguous. Trimming removed 4 bases at V and 0 bases at J, with 11 bases between. The CDR3 has 15 residues. Germline V gives CDR1 MRHNA, CDR2 SNTAGT. This CDR3 is CASSAGERSTDTQYF. DNA for the CDR3: TGTGCCAGCAGTGCCGGAGAGAGGAGCACAGATACGCAGTATTTT.

This clonotype has ten or more counts. The chain combines TRBV6-2 or TRBV6-3 with TRBJ2-7; D call uncertain. Germline values: CDR1 MNHEY, CDR2 SVGEGT. Trimming cost V 6 bases and J 0 bases, with 12 bases left between them. The CDR3 totals 14 residues. CDR3 protein: CASRSPRGSYEQYF. The CDR3 DNA reads TGTGCCAGCAGATCCCCCCGAGGCTCCTACGAGCAGTACTTC.

The rearrangement joins TRBV30 to TRBJ2-5; the match to TRBD2 covers 9 bases. Germline loops: CDR1 GTSNPN, CDR2 SVGIG (reference sequence). The length of the CDR3 is 13 residues. V trimming: 2 bases; J trimming: 9 bases; junction bases outside the gene matches: 7. The chain's CDR3 is CAWSISGGFAQYF. The CDR3 region has the DNA TGTGCCTGGAGTATTAGCGGGGGTTTCGCCCAGTACTTC. The entire variable domain, with the rest obtained from reference TRBV30 and TRBJ2-5, is as follows: SQTIHQWPATLVQPVGSPLSLECTVEGTSNPNLYWYRQAAGRGLQLLFYSVGIGQISSEVPQNLSASRPQDRQFILSSKKLLLSDSGFYLCAWSISGGFAQYFGPGTRLLVL.

In its sample, this clonotype was seen a few times. The V gene is TRBV4-1, the J gene TRBJ1-1; D unresolved. The CDR3 is 14 residues long. CDR1 and CDR2 from the germline V gene are MGHRA and YSYEKL. Trimming cost V 2 bases and J 0 bases, with 7 bases left between them. This CDR3 is CASSQPFMNTEAFF. Here the CDR3 DNA reads TGCGCCAGCAGCCAACCCTTCATGAACACTGAAGCTTTCTTT.

This clonotype came up many times. The V and J genes are TRBV20-1 and TRBJ2-2, with TRBD1 matching over 7 bases. CDR3 length equals 17 residues. Germline-derived CDR1 and CDR2 are DFQATT and SNEGSKA (reference sequence). V was clipped by 2 bases and J by 5 bases; unmatched bases: 14. As DNA, the CDR3 is TGCAGTGCTAGAAAAACAGCCGGGACAGCCCTAACCGGGGAGCTGTTTTTT. Translating it yields CSARKTAGTALTGELFF.

This chain joins TRBV6-1 and TRBJ1-1; D is ambiguous. Germline assignment: CDR1 MNHNS and CDR2 SASEGT. V was cut by 7 bases and J by 2 bases, with 8 bases left in between. The CDR3 runs to 12 residues. The CDR3 coding sequence is TGTGCCAGCACCCGAATTAACACTGAAGCTTTCTTT. Residues: CASTRINTEAFF.

This chain connects TRBV29-1 to TRBJ2-7; no definite D call. V lost 4 bases to trimming and J lost 4 bases, with 11 bases between them. The CDR3 runs to 12 residues. Germline CDR1 reads SQVTM; CDR2 reads ANQGSEA. The CDR3 region is CSVALGSYEQYF. The CDR3 DNA reads TGCAGCGTTGCTTTGGGTAGTTACGAGCAGTACTTC.

This clonotype was observed at least ten times. The chain uses TRBV15 and TRBJ2-2; D unclear. CDR1 and CDR2 (germline): LNHNV, YYDKDF (reference sequence). This CDR3 comprises 14 residues. Trimming took off 2 bases at V and 6 bases at J, with 10 bases between the two ends. The CDR3 DNA sequence: TGTGCCACCAGCAGATCAAGTGCGGCCGGGGAGCTGTTTTTT. Protein: CATSRSSAAGELFF.

This clonotype was picked up many times. The rearrangement uses TRBV7-8 and TRBJ2-2; possible D gene TRBD1, 6 bases. Trimming removed 2 bases from V and 0 bases from J, with 10 bases in between. Per germline, CDR1 SGHVS and CDR2 FQNEAQ. The CDR3 has 16 residues. The DNA for the CDR3 is TGTGCCAGCAGCTTAAGGGGGTACGCGAACACCGGGGAGCTGTTTTTT. Amino acid sequence: CASSLRGYANTGELFF.

This sequence joins TRBV6-1 and TRBJ2-7; TRBD2 matches 8 bases. Trimming cost V 6 bases and J 5 bases; bases outside gene matches: 12. Germline V gene data show CDR1 as MNHNS and CDR2 as SASEGT. This CDR3 region has 15 residues. The CDR3 region has the DNA TGTGCCAGCAGCGGCGGGGCGGGAGGAAGCGACGAGCAGTACTTC. It specifies CASSGGAGGSDEQYF.

In its sample, this clonotype was seen many times. The chain combines TRBV5-1 with TRBJ1-1; TRBD1 matches 9 bases. Germline CDR1 SGHRS, CDR2 YFSETQ. This CDR3 is built from 13 residues. V shed 9 bases and J 5 bases; nucleotides not matched to a gene: 8. The CDR3 coding sequence is TGCGCCACCCGCCGGGACAGGGATACTGAAGCTTTCTTT. Protein: CATRRDRDTEAFF.

Notes on this clonotype: Possible read error: a much larger clone is one base away. The chain joins TRBV4-2 to TRBJ2-5; D uncertain. Looked up from germline, CDR1 is LGHNA and CDR2 is YNFKEQ. CDR3 length: 14 residues. CDR3 sequence reads: CASSQSGRGESQYF. The CDR3 bases are TGTGCCAGCAGCCAAAGTGGCCGAGGAGAGTCCCAGTACTTC.

The table lists this clonotype with a few counts. The gene calls are TRBV4-1 and TRBJ1-3; D remains ambiguous. The CDR3 has 14 amino acids. Trimming took 0 bases from V and 1 from J, leaving 4 bases between them. Germline lookup yields CDR1 MGHRA and CDR2 YSYEKL. CDR3: CASSQDWSGNTIYF. In DNA, the CDR3 is TGCGCCAGCAGCCAAGATTGGTCTGGAAACACCATATATTTT.

In its sample, this clonotype was seen many times. V and J are TRBV27 and TRBJ2-5; perhaps TRBD1 as D (6 bases). The germline gives CDR1 MNHEY, CDR2 SMNVEV (reference sequence). This CDR3 is 15 amino acids long. Trimming took 8 bases from V and 5 from J, leaving 21 bases between them. CDR3 bases: TGTGCCAGCCAGGACAGCTCAAGCGGTTGGGAGACCCAGTACTTC. This codes for CASQDSSSGWETQYF.

This clonotype was found many times. The chain uses TRBV27 and TRBJ1-6; the D is unclear. CDR1 and CDR2 from the germline V gene are MNHEY and SMNVEV (reference sequence). Trimming took 6 bases from V and 0 from J, leaving 6 bases between them. The CDR3 is made up of 14 amino acids. The chain's CDR3 is CASSYISYNSPLHF. The DNA for the CDR3 is TGTGCCAGCAGCTACATCTCCTATAATTCACCCCTCCACTTT.

This clonotype has a count of ten or more. V and J are TRBV5-1 and TRBJ1-2; 7 bases agree with TRBD1. This CDR3 spans 15 amino acids. Germline values: CDR1 SGHRS, CDR2 YFSETQ. The ends lost 8 bases at V and 0 bases at J; junction bases unmatched: 10. The CDR3 region is CASSNRGRANYGYTF. CDR3 DNA sequence: TGCGCCAGTTCAAACAGGGGCAGAGCTAACTATGGCTACACCTTC.

This clonotype was detected many times. The J gene is TRBJ1-1, the V gene TRBV29-1; D unclear. Germline V gene lookup returns CDR1 SQVTM and CDR2 ANQGSEA. The CDR3 covers 14 residues. With 2 bases removed from V and 3 bases from J, the gap between germline ends came to 13 bases. In DNA form, the CDR3 reads TGCAGCGTTGAACTCCGGGTCGGGTACACTGAAGCTTTCTTT. This encodes CSVELRVGYTEAFF.

The J gene is TRBJ2-7, the V gene TRBV9; D not certain. This CDR3 has 13 amino acids. From germline, CDR1 is SGDLS and CDR2 YYNGEE. Trimming cost V 0 bases and J 0 bases, with 4 bases left between them. The CDR3 loop is CASSVADSYEQYF. In DNA, the CDR3 is TGTGCCAGCAGCGTAGCGGACTCCTACGAGCAGTACTTC.

The sample holds many counts of this clonotype. The chain employs TRBV7-8 and TRBJ2-7, with 7 bases that match TRBD1. Trimming at V came to 5 bases and at J to 3 bases, leaving 7 bases not matched to a gene. CDR3 length: 14 amino acids. Germline V CDR1 and CDR2: SGHVS, FQNEAQ. CDR3 region: CASSPGQEFYEQYF. DNA for the CDR3: TGTGCCAGCAGCCCCGGACAGGAGTTCTACGAGCAGTACTTC.

This clonotype was seen many times. The genes are TRBV6-1 and TRBJ2-5, with a possible D match to TRBD1 (6 bases). This CDR3 region has 12 residues. V lost 6 bases to trimming and J lost 5 bases, with 10 bases between them. Germline lookup yields CDR1 MNHNS and CDR2 SASEGT. The CDR3 sequence: CASSRGRETQYF. The CDR3 bases are TGTGCCAGCAGCAGGGGAAGGGAGACCCAGTACTTC.

The CDR3 DNA sequence: TGCAGCGTTGAAGTCTCCGGACAAGGAAGACCCCCCTACACAGATACGCAGTATTTT. The encoded protein is CSVEVSGQGRPPYTDTQYF. This sequence joins TRBV29-1 and TRBJ2-3, with a weak D call TRBD1 (5 bases). Germline V lookup: CDR1 SQVTM, CDR2 ANQGSEA. This CDR3 is 19 amino acids long. V gave up 1 base and J gave up 2 bases, with 25 bases separating them.

The chain joins TRBV10-3 to TRBJ2-2; TRBD1 aligns across 9 bases. Germline values: CDR1 ENHRY, CDR2 SYGVKD. The CDR3 is 12 amino acids. Unmatched junction bases numbered 3, after V lost 11 bases and J lost 5 bases. DNA of the CDR3: TGTGCCGCTGGACAGGGGACCGGGGAGCTGTTTTTT. This sequence encodes CAAGQGTGELFF.

This clonotype was counted at least ten times. V is TRBV11-2 and J is TRBJ1-6, with 7 bases aligning to TRBD1. This CDR3 comprises 15 residues. Germline V gives CDR1 SGHAT, CDR2 FQNNGV. Trimming at V came to 5 bases and at J to 8 bases, leaving 9 bases not matched to a gene. CDR3 DNA: TGTGCCAGCAGCGTGACGGGACAGAATTATTCACCCCTCCACTTT. As protein: CASSVTGQNYSPLHF.

This clonotype was counted between two and nine times. V gene TRBV7-2 combines with J gene TRBJ2-5; 8 bases match TRBD2. The CDR3 has 15 amino acids. Germline CDR1 is SGHTA and CDR2 is FQGNSA. J lost 4 bases, V lost 2 bases, and 6 bases had no gene match. CDR3 in amino acids: CASSLRRLAGETQYF. Written as DNA, the CDR3 is TGTGCCAGCAGCTTAAGAAGGCTAGCGGGAGAGACCCAGTACTTC.

This clonotype was seen ten or more times. J is TRBJ2-7 and V is TRBV7-6, with 8 bases aligning to TRBD1. Germline V CDR1 and CDR2: SGHVS, FNYEAQ. The CDR3 has 14 residues. J lost 5 bases, V lost 4 bases, and 7 bases had no gene match. CDR3 DNA: TGTGCCAGCAGCTCTGGACAGGGTCTCAACGAGCAGTACTTC. Protein product: CASSSGQGLNEQYF.